The 7 T cell receptor beta chains in this list originate from one sample, sequenced in a study of beta chain features in type 1 diabetes (dated by TCRdb to the late 2010s). What the authors observed across the whole study: Type 1 diabetes patients showed a moderate but significant shortening of TCRB CDR3 length in all four CD4+ subsets.

Receptors were amplified or captured by the immunoSEQ multiplex PCR assay. The entire amount of isolated RNA was reverse transcribed using the High Capacity cDNA Reverse Transcription Kit, so the sequenced TCRB transcripts were expressed ones. In TCRdb, the immuneACCESS table is reduced to in-frame sequences with V and J assigned. These tables do not hold every clone; where another copy was compared, an unresolved V gene accounts for under half, and the others remain unexplained. This sample comprises 250,000 to 300,000 clones, roughly 24% of them detected only once. Of the sample, roughly 0.013% falls within the top ten clones. The antigens of these receptors remain unknown. The source material was naive CD4+ T cells from blood. The cell subset or site tag for this specimen amounts to: true naive CD4+ T cells. The receptors shown here come from a woman aged 25 to 39 with type 1 diabetes.

In its sample, this clone was seen a few times. The V and J genes are TRBV5-1 and TRBJ2-5; D perhaps matches TRBD1 (6 bases). The CDR3 totals 14 residues. V was trimmed by 4 bases and J by 3 bases, leaving 13 bases between them. Looked up from germline, CDR1 is SGHRS and CDR2 is YFSETQ. CDR3 sequence: CASSRDRTEETQYF. The CDR3 nucleotides read TGCGCCAGCAGCAGAGACCGGACAGAAGAGACCCAGTACTTC.

The sample holds a few counts of this clone. Other DNA sequences from this sample encode an identical CDR3 as well. The J gene is TRBJ2-7, the V gene TRBV2; 8 bases are shared with TRBD1. The CDR3 sequence is 13 residues long. Looked up from germline, CDR1 is SNHLY and CDR2 is FYNNEI. J gave up 2 bases and V 4 bases, and 1 base lay outside the gene matches. The CDR3 is CASSGQGPYEQYF. CDR3 in DNA: TGTGCCAGCAGTGGACAGGGGCCCTACGAGCAGTACTTC. The full variable domain, completed using reference TRBV2 and TRBJ2-7, is EPEVTQTPSHQVTQMGQEVILRCVPISNHLYFYWYRQILGQKVEFLVSFYNNEISEKSEIFDDQFSVERPDGSNFTLKIRSTKLEDSAMYFCASSGQGPYEQYFGPGTRLTVT.

The genes are TRBV18 and TRBJ2-5; no clear D gene. Trimming removed 2 bases at V and 4 bases at J, with 8 bases between. Germline V CDR1 and CDR2: KGHSH, LQKENI. The CDR3 runs 13 residues. Here the CDR3 DNA reads TGTGCCAGCTCACCAGGCAAGCGAGAGACCCAGTACTTC. This codes for CASSPGKRETQYF. Variable domain in full (rest from reference TRBV18 and TRBJ2-5): NAGVMQNPRHLVRRRGQEARLRCSPMKGHSHVYWYRQLPEEGLKFMVYLQKENIIDESGMPKERFSAEFPKEGPSILRIQQVVRGDSAAYFCASSPGKRETQYFGPGTRLLVL.

This chain joins TRBV30 and TRBJ2-7; possible D gene TRBD2, 6 bases. Germline V gene sequence: CDR1 GTSNPN, CDR2 SVGIG (reference sequence). Trimming pared 5 bases from V and 1 base from J, leaving 15 bases between. The CDR3 runs 14 residues. CDR3 region: CAWGRGGVSYEQYF. The CDR3 DNA reads as TGTGCCTGGGGTCGAGGAGGGGTTTCCTACGAGCAGTACTTC.

This clone was seen a handful of times. The V gene is TRBV19, the J gene TRBJ1-1; no definite D call. The CDR3 covers 14 residues. From germline, CDR1 is LNHDA and CDR2 SQIVND (reference sequence). Between the trimmed V and J ends, which lost 4 bases and 4 bases, there was a span of 13 bases. CDR3 DNA: TGTGCCAGTAGTAGGGCAGCCGATGGCACTGAAGCTTTCTTT. This translates into CASSRAADGTEAFF.

This chain joins TRBV5-1 and TRBJ1-1; D may be TRBD1 (5 bases). The CDR3 sequence is 14 residues long. V was clipped by 0 bases and J by 6 bases, with 12 bases between them. CDR1 and CDR2 (germline): SGHRS, YFSETQ. The CDR3 region is CASSLAQPGAEAFF. The CDR3 nucleotides are TGCGCCAGCAGCTTGGCACAGCCGGGGGCTGAAGCTTTCTTT.

This clone has just a few counts. V and J are TRBV18 and TRBJ2-5; TRBD2 agrees at 9 bases. CDR3 length: 16 amino acids. From germline, CDR1 is KGHSH and CDR2 LQKENI. V was clipped by 2 bases and J by 0 bases; unmatched bases: 4. The CDR3 sequence is CASSPFSSGNQETQYF. CDR3 sequence (DNA): TGTGCCAGCTCACCATTTTCTAGCGGGAACCAAGAGACCCAGTACTTC.